This TCR beta chain appears in the sequencing data of a study of blood T cell repertoires in COVID-19. On the study more broadly: Acute-phase and convalescent COVID-19 samples originated in the United States, Italy and Spain. T cells, B-cell-depleted T cells, or PBMCs provided the cDNA or gDNA that served as material.

Original processing notes: Reference gene primers were amplified, and this amplification served to estimate nucleated cell counts. Libraries were prepared by immunoSEQ multiplex PCR; TCRdb keeps only in-frame clonotypes and omits some of them. That table gives V, J and clone size, and the DNA gave D and trimming. The sample has 200,000 to 250,000 clones, 80% to 90% seen once. This CDR3 contains 15 residues. The V segment lost 6 bases and the J segment 8 bases; nucleotides outside the gene matches: 14. The germline gives CDR1 GTSNPN, CDR2 SVGIG (reference sequence). The genes are TRBV30 and TRBJ2-3; 10 nucleotides align to TRBD2. The sequenced sample consisted of peripheral blood. The TCR comes from a woman aged 55-69 years who had recovered from COVID-19. Written as DNA, the CDR3 is TGTGCCTGTGACGTCGGACTAGCGGCCATCGGTACGCAGTATTTT. It is translated as CACDVGLAAIGTQYF.